Sequencing of this T cell receptor beta chain was carried out in a study of hypomethylating agent response in myelodysplastic syndrome (dated by TCRdb to the early 2020s). Regarding the complete study: The hypomethylating agent given was azacitidine in 8 of 11 patients and decitabine in 3 of 11 patients. The cohort included several male and a couple of female myelodysplastic syndrome patients. Patients had a mean age of approximately 72 +/- 6.3 years, and a diploid cytogenetic profile was the most common. The most frequent mutation was TET2, found in about 45% of the 11 patients. Complete response or hematologic improvement was achieved by six patients, and five patients were classified as non-responders. Response was defined as complete response or hematologic improvement, and any patient who met neither criterion was considered a non-responder. What the work shows at the level of the full study, not this receptor alone: No significant change in richness, rarefaction diversity or clonality was detected after hypomethylating agent treatment, either across all patients or within response groups. Only approximately ten patients were analyzed, so the cohort was small. Whether the shared GLIPH2 clusters possibly recognize novel MDS antigens was not confirmed and still needs to be tested experimentally. Age matching of healthy control donors to MDS patients was not performed, and the MDS versus healthy comparison could have been impacted by this lack of age matching. Responders more often showed novel clonotypes emerging, while non-responders displayed more contracted clonotypes after treatment.

T-cell subsets were not sorted, so the analysis was performed on bulk bone marrow. Bone marrow from over 10 myelodysplastic syndrome patients was immunosequenced for TCR beta CDR3 regions before and after hypomethylating agent therapy. Each patient contributed a baseline bone marrow plus two to three bone marrows at different post-treatment timepoints for longitudinal repertoire tracking. Whole bone marrow served as the source for genomic DNA extraction, with DNA quality checked using TapeStation, NanoDrop OneC and PicoGreen assays. Trimming takes 7 bases from V and 4 bases from J, and the germline ends sit 18 bases apart. Taken from cysteine to phenylalanine, the CDR3 has 15 residues. The retained sequence is limited to the CDR3, 45 bases, with the frame set at the first base. Via the germline V gene, CDR1 is SGHRS and CDR2 YFSETQ. The library was built by means of the immunoSEQ multiplex PCR assay. Sequencing was run at survey resolution with two replicates of about 200 ng each, for a total of about 400 ng of DNA per sample. Rearranged TCRB sequences in genomic DNA were detected with the hsTCRB kit, which uses multiplex PCR primers directed at V and J genes. The first PCR used the QIAGEN Multiplex PCR Kit for around 31 cycles to amplify the CDR3 region. An approximately 8-cycle second PCR added sample barcodes and Illumina adapters to each replicate. Pooled libraries were quantified using a QuantStudio 6 and the KAPA library quantification kit. Approximately 16 pM of pooled libraries was sequenced on an Illumina MiSeq using 156-cycle single-end reads plus a 15-cycle index read. Per the authors' processing: VDJdb annotation flagged about 1.7% of about 170,000 unique clonotypes as previously reported viral-epitope-specific. Raw reads were processed into normalized, annotated TCRB repertoires with the immunoSEQ Data Assistant and immunoSEQ Analyzer. Clonotypes were analyzed with the immunarch R package version 0.6.5 and BioAnalyzer. Before richness was estimated, every repertoire was downsampled to the clone count of the smallest repertoire. Fisher's exact tests classified clonotypes as expanded, contracted or novel, with novel meaning zero frequency before treatment. Significantly changed CDR3 beta sequences were clustered with GLIPH2 using simulation_depth=1000 and kmer_min_depth=3, and CDR3s shorter than five residues were excluded. The immuneACCESS repertoire file appears here via TCRdb, limited to in-frame rearrangements. These files lack a portion of the clones; in checked studies, under half of the deficit traces to unresolved V genes, and the cause of the others is not known. The DNA gave D and trimming, while V, J and clone size come from that table. Counted in this sample were fewer than 5,500 clones; 82% of them appeared once. Around 30% of the sample rests with the top ten.

A word on this clone: What this receptor recognizes is not known. No clone much larger than this one lies a single base away; base qualities are absent.

The sequences come from bone marrow, collected before or after starting hypomethylating agent treatment for myelodysplastic syndrome (not recorded which). This sequence was found in a human donor with myelodysplastic syndrome. The chain employs TRBV5-1 and TRBJ1-3; TRBD1 is a possible D gene, resting on 5 matching bases. In nucleotide form, the sequence is TGCGCCAGCCGCAGAAGGGGACTGGAGGGAAACACCATATATTTT. Its translation reads: CASRRRGLEGNTIYF. The variable domain in full, with residues beyond the CDR3 obtained from the reference TRBV5-1 and TRBJ1-3 genes, is KAGVTQTPRYLIKTRGQQVTLSCSPISGHRSVSWYQQTPGQGLQFLFEYFSETQRNKGNFPGRFSGRQFSNSRSEMNVSTLELGDSALYLCASRRRGLEGNTIYFGEGSWLTVV.